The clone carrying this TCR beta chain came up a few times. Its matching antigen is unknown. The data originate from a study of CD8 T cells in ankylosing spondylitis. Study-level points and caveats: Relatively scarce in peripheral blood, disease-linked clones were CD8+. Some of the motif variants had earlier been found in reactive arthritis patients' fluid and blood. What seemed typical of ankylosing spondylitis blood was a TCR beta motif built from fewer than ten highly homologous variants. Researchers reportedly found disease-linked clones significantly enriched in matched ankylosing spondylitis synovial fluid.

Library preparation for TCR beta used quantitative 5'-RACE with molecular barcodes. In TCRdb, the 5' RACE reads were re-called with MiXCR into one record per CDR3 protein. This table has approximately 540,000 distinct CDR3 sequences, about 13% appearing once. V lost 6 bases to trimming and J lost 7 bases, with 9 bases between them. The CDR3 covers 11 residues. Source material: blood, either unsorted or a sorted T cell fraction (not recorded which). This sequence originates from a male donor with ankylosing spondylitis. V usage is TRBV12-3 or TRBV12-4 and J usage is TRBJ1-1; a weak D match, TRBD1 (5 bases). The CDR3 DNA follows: TGTGCCAGCAGCCAGAGGGGTGAAGCTTTCTTT. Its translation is CASSQRGEAFF.